The clone carrying this T cell receptor beta chain was found a few times. No antigen is known for it. This sample was included in a study of beta chain features in type 1 diabetes. Reverse transcription of all isolated RNA meant that expressed TCRB transcripts were sequenced. The repertoire was sequenced with immunoSEQ multiplex PCR; TCRdb's copy has only in-frame clones and lacks some. The sample carries about 150,000 clones, 10% to 15% recorded once. Study findings and constraints: TCRB CDR3 length was moderately but significantly reduced in all four CD4+ subsets of Type 1 diabetes patients. Fewer insertions but more deletions were seen at VDJ junctions in type 1 diabetes patients.

Germline V gives CDR1 SEHNR, CDR2 FQNEAQ (reference sequence). The CDR3 extends over 14 amino acids. The V gene lost 2 bases and the J gene lost 1 base, with 8 bases spanning the gap. The specimen was central memory CD4+ T cells from blood. The chain uses TRBV7-9 and TRBJ1-1; D not certain. This TCR came from a man aged 18 to 29 with type 1 diabetes. The CDR3 sequence is CASSLQVWNTEAFF. The CDR3 nucleotides are TGTGCCAGCAGCTTACAGGTATGGAACACTGAAGCTTTCTTT.